A single T cell receptor (beta chain) is shown here with its context. The antigen is undetermined. This entry comes from a study of cytomegalovirus exposure and HLA in healthy donors. Overall study results and limits: Earlier findings revealed that most TCR beta V segments proved productive either about 90% or about 30% of the time. A list of about 180 TCR beta chains associated with cytomegalovirus was given. Roughly uniform sequencing depth across donors was assumed, possibly incorrectly.

60 Vbeta and 13 Jbeta primers were used in PCR. Per the original data handling: A later analysis tallied approximately 87 million unique TCR beta chains, about 9.9 million of them shared. Clones were sequenced by immunoSEQ multiplex PCR, and TCRdb holds only the in-frame ones, with some missing. That table gives V, J and clone size, and the DNA gave D and trimming. This table has approximately 220,000 clones, approximately 88% appearing once. Germline loops: CDR1 MGHRA, CDR2 YSYEKL. The V end lost 1 base, the J end lost 3 bases, and 13 bases lay between the germline ends. The CDR3 is 16 residues long.

The clonotype originates from a boy between 2 and 10 years old in good health and CMV-seronegative. Sample: PBMCs. The chain is built from TRBV4-1 and TRBJ1-3; D might be TRBD1 (6 bases). DNA for the CDR3: TGCGCCAGCAGCCAAGCCCATACAGGGTTTGGAAACACCATATATTTT. This translates into CASSQAHTGFGNTIYF.